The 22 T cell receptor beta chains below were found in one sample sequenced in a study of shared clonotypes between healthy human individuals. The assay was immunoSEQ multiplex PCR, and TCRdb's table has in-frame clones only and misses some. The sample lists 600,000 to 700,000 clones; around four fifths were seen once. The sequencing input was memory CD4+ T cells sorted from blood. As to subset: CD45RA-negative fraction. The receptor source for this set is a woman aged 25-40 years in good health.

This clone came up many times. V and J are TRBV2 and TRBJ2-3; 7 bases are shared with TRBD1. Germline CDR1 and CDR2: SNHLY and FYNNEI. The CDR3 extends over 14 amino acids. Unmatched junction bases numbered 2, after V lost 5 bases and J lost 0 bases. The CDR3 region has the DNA TGTGCCAGCAGTTGGACAGGTAGCACAGATACGCAGTATTTT. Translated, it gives CASSWTGSTDTQYF.

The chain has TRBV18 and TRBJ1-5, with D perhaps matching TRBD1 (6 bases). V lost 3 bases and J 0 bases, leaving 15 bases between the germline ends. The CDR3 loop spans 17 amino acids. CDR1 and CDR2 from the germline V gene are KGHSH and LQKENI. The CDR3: CASSPASGAGSNQPQHF. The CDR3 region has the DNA TGTGCCAGCTCACCTGCTTCGGGGGCAGGTAGCAATCAGCCCCAGCATTTT.

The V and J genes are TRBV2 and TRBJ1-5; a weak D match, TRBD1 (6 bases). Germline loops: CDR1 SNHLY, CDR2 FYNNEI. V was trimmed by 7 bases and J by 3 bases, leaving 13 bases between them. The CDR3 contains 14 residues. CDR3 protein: CASTFDRNNQPQHF. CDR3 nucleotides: TGTGCCAGCACCTTCGACAGGAACAATCAGCCCCAGCATTTT.

CDR3 DNA: TGCAGTGCTAGTCGTGGAAACACCATATATTTT. Translation gives CSASRGNTIYF. The chain recombines TRBV20-1 with TRBJ1-3; the D is unclear. Per germline, CDR1 DFQATT and CDR2 SNEGSKA (reference sequence). This CDR3 has 11 amino acids. V shed 3 bases and J shed 3 bases, with 3 bases lying between them.

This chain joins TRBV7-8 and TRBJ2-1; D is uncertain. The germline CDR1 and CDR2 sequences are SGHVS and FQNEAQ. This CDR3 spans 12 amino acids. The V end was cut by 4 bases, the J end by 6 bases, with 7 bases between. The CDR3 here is CASSSGTNEQFF. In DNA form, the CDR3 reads TGTGCCAGCAGCTCGGGTACCAATGAGCAGTTCTTC.

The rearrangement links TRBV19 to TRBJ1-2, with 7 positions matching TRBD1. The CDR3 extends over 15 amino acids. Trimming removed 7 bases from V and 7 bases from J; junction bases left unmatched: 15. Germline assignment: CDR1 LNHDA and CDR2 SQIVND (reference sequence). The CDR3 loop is CASKGATGVQTGYTF. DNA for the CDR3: TGTGCCAGTAAGGGGGCAACAGGGGTTCAAACTGGCTACACCTTC. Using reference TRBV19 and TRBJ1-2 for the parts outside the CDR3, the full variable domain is DGGITQSPKYLFRKEGQNVTLSCEQNLNHDAMYWYRQDPGQGLRLIYYSQIVNDFQKGDIAEGYSVSREKKESFPLTVTSAQKNPTAFYLCASKGATGVQTGYTFGSGTRLTVV.

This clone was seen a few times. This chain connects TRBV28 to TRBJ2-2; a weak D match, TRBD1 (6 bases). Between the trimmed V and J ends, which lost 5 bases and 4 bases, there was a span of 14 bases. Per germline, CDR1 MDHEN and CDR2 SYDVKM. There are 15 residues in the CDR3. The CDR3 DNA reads TGTGCCAGCAGTCCCACAGGGCTTGCCACCGGGGAGCTGTTTTTT. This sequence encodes CASSPTGLATGELFF.

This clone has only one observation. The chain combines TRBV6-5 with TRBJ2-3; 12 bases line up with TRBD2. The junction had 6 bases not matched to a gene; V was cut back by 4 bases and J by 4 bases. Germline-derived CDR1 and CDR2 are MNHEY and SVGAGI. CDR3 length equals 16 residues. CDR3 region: CASSSLTSGSPDTQYF. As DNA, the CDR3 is TGTGCCAGCAGTTCGTTGACTAGCGGGAGCCCAGATACGCAGTATTTT.

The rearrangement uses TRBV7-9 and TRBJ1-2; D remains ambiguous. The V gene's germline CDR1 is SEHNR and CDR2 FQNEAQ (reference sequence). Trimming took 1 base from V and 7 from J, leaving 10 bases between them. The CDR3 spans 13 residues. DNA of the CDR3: TGTGCCAGCAGCTTAGGGACCCCAGGTGGCTACACCTTC. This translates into CASSLGTPGGYTF. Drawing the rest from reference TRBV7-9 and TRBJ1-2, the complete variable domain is DTGVSQNPRHKITKRGQNVTFRCDPISEHNRLYWYRQTLGQGPEFLTYFQNEAQLEKSRLLSDRFSAERPKGSFSTLEIQRTEQGDSAMYLCASSLGTPGGYTFGSGTRLTVV.

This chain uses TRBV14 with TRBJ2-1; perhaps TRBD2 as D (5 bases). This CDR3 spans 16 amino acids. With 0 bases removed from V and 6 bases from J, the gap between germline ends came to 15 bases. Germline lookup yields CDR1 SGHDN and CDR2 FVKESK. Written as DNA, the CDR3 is TGTGCCAGCAGCCAAGATTTGGGGAGAGTCCGCAATGAGCAGTTCTTC. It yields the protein CASSQDLGRVRNEQFF.

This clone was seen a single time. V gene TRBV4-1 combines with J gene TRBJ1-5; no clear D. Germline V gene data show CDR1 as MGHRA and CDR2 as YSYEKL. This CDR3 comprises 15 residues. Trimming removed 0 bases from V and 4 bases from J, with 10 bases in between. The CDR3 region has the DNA TGCGCCAGCAGCCAAGAAGGCCCGAGGAATCAGCCCCAGCATTTT. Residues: CASSQEGPRNQPQHF.

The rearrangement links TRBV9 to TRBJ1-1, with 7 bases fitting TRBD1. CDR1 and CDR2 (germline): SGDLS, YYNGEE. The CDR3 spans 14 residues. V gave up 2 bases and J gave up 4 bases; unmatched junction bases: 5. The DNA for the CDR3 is TGTGCCAGCAGCGTTCTAACAGGGGCCACTGAAGCTTTCTTT. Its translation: CASSVLTGATEAFF. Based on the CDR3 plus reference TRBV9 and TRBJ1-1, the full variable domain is DSGVTQTPKHLITATGQRVTLRCSPRSGDLSVYWYQQSLDQGLQFLIQYYNGEERAKGNILERFSAQQFPDLHSELNLSSLELGDSALYFCASSVLTGATEAFFGQGTRLTVV.

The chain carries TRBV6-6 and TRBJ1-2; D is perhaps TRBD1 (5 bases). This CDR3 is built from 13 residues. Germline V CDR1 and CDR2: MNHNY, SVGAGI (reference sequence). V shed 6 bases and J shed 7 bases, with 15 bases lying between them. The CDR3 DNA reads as TGTGCCAGCAGCATGGGGGGGGATGGTGGCTACACCTTC. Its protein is CASSMGGDGGYTF.

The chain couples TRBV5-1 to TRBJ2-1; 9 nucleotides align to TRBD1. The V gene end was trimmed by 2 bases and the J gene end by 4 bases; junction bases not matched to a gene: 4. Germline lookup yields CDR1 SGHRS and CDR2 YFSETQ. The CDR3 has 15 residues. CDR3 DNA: TGCGCCAGCAGCTTATCGACAGGGGGGTACAATGAGCAGTTCTTC. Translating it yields CASSLSTGGYNEQFF.

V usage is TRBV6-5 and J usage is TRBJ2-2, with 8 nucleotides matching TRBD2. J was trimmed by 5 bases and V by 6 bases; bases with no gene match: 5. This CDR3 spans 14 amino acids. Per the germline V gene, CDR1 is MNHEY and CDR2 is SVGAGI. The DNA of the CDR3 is TGTGCCAGCAGCGGGACTAGTATTACCGGGGAGCTGTTTTTT. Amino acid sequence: CASSGTSITGELFF.

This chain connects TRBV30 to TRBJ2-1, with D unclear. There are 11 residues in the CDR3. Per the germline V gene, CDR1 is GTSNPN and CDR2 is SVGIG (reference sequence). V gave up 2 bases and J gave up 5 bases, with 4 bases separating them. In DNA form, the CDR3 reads TGTGCCTGGAGTCGGAACAATGAGCAGTTCTTC. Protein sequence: CAWSRNNEQFF.

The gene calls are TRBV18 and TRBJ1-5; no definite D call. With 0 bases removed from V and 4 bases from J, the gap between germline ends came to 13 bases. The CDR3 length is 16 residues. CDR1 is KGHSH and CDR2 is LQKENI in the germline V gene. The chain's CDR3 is CASSPPEGQPNQPQHF. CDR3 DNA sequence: TGTGCCAGCTCACCACCTGAGGGCCAGCCTAATCAGCCCCAGCATTTT. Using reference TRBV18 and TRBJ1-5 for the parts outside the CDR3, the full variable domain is NAGVMQNPRHLVRRRGQEARLRCSPMKGHSHVYWYRQLPEEGLKFMVYLQKENIIDESGMPKERFSAEFPKEGPSILRIQQVVRGDSAAYFCASSPPEGQPNQPQHFGDGTRLSIL.

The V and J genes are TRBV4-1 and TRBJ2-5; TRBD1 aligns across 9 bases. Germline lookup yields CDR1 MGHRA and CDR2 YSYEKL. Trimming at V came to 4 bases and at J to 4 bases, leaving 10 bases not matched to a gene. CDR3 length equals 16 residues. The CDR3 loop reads CASSRGQGGSRETQYF. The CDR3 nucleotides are TGCGCCAGCAGCCGGGGACAGGGTGGTTCGAGAGAGACCCAGTACTTC.

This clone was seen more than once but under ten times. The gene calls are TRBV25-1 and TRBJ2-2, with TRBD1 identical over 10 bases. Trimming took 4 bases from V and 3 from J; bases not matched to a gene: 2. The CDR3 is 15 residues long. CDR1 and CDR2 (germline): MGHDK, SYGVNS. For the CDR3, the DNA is TGTGCCAGCAGTGGGGGGACAGGGGACACCGGGGAGCTGTTTTTT. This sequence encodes CASSGGTGDTGELFF.

In DNA, the CDR3 is TGTGCCAGCAGCGCGAGTCTGGAGGGTGAGCAGTTCTTC. Residues: CASSASLEGEQFF. The chain recombines TRBV9 with TRBJ2-1, with TRBD2 as a possible D gene (6 bases). This CDR3 spans 13 amino acids. V lost 3 bases and J 9 bases, leaving 13 bases between the germline ends. The germline CDR1 and CDR2 sequences are SGDLS and YYNGEE.

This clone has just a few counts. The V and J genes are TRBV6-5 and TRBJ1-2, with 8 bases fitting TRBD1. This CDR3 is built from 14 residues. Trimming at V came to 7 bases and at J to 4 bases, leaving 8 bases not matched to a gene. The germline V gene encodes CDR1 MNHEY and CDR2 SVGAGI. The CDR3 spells CASNGQGGGYGYTF. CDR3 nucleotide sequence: TGTGCCAGCAACGGACAGGGAGGAGGCTATGGCTACACCTTC.

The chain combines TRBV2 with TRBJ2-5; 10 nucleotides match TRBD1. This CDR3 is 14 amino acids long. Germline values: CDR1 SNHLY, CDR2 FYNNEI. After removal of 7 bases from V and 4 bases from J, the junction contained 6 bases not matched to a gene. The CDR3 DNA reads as TGTGCCAGCATCCGGGACAGGGGTTCAGAGACCCAGTACTTC. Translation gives CASIRDRGSETQYF. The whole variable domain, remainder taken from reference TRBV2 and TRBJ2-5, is EPEVTQTPSHQVTQMGQEVILRCVPISNHLYFYWYRQILGQKVEFLVSFYNNEISEKSEIFDDQFSVERPDGSNFTLKIRSTKLEDSAMYFCASIRDRGSETQYFGPGTRLLVL.